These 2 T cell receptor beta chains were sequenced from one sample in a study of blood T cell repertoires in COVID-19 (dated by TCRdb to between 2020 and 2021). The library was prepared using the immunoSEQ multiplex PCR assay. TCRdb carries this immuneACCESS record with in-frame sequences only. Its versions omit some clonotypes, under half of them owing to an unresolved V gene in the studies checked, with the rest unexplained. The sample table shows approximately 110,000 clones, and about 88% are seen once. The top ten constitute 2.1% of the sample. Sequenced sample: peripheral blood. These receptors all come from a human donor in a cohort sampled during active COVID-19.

The CDR3 reads CASSLGGLYEQYF. The CDR3 nucleotides read TGTGCCAGCAGTTTAGGGGGACTCTACGAGCAGTACTTC. The chain recombines TRBV28 with TRBJ2-7, with a tentative D call TRBD2 (6 bases). The germline V gene encodes CDR1 MDHEN and CDR2 SYDVKM. The CDR3 is 13 residues long. V was cut by 2 bases and J by 3 bases, with 8 bases left in between.

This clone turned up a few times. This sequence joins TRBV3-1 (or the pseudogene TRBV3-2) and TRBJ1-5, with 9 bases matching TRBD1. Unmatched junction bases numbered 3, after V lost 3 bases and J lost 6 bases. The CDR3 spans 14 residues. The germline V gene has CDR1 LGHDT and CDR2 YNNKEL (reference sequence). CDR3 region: CASSQGQGSQPQHF. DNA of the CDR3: TGTGCCAGCAGCCAGGGACAGGGAAGTCAGCCCCAGCATTTT.